This T cell receptor beta chain was recorded in a study of beta chain features in type 1 diabetes. Study overall: All samples yielded 107,917,701 examined sorted cells.

Findings of the study overall: Moderately but significantly shorter TCRB CDR3s were found in Type 1 diabetes patients in all four CD4+ subsets. The study found that naive, central memory and Treg TCRB repertoires appeared more similar in patients than in healthy donors.

CDR1 is SNHLY, CDR2 FYNNEI, per germline. V was cut by 4 bases and J by 4 bases, with 13 bases left in between. The CDR3 consists of 15 residues. Sampling consisted of one heparinised blood draw per donor, averaging approximately 100 mL. All of the sorted populations showed purity greater than 98%. Since all of the isolated RNA was reverse transcribed, expressed TCRB transcripts were what got sequenced. TCRdb's table, derived via immunoSEQ multiplex PCR, lists solely in-frame clones and lacks some. The sample contains some 63,000 clones, about 48% of which appear only once. Concerning this clone: As yet, its antigen is unknown.

The clonotype was recovered from a man under 40 with type 1 diabetes. The sample comprised central memory CD4+ T cells from blood. This chain joins TRBV2 and TRBJ1-4, with D maybe TRBD1 (6 bases). The CDR3 DNA is TGTGCCAGCAGTGCATCCGGACAGCTTAATGAAAAACTGTTTTTT. Its protein product is CASSASGQLNEKLFF.